This TCR beta chain was found in a study of immune evolution from preneoplasia to lung adenocarcinoma. Findings and limits, study-wide: Normal lung had highest clonality; later lesions appeared denser, more diverse.

TCRdb's copy holds only in-frame clones and misses some; the assay was immunoSEQ multiplex PCR. The sample comprises 6,500 to 8,500 clones, about four fifths of which are singletons, and under 3.5% rests with the top ten. Regarding this clone: Its target is unknown.

Germline CDR1 and CDR2: GTSNPN and SVGIG (reference sequence). This CDR3 region has 13 residues. Trimming removed 3 bases from V and 7 bases from J; junction bases left unmatched: 5. H&E slides confirmed each diagnosis, reviewed by two pathologists independently. The chain employs TRBV30 and TRBJ2-7, with 11 bases that match TRBD2. The source material was FFPE minimally invasive lung adenocarcinoma tissue. The clonotype comes from a person aged 70 to 85 with lung adenocarcinoma. The CDR3, as DNA: TGTGCCTGGAGACTAGCGGGAGTTCGGGAGCAGTACTTC. This sequence encodes CAWRLAGVREQYF.